The 4 T cell receptor beta chains in this list originate from one sample, sequenced in a study of regulatory T cells in long-lasting Graves disease. Time point defined: persistent/refractory GD, antithyroid drugs over 5 years with positive TRAb. RNA extracted from PBMCs served as the sequencing template. TCR beta libraries were built with iRepertoire HTBI primers and Arm-PCR of CDR3 regions. TCRdb called the multiplex PCR reads again in MiXCR, with one record for every CDR3 protein. The sample contains 450,000 or so distinct CDR3 sequences, about 20% of which appear only once. Source: peripheral blood mononuclear cells (PBMCs), taken when the disease was refractory, from a patient treated with antithyroid drugs. All receptors derive from a female donor with Graves disease.

Of note for this clonotype: This likely came from a read error, as a far larger clone is one base away. This chain uses TRBV6-1 with TRBJ1-4; D not certain. This CDR3 comprises 14 residues. Germline V gene lookup returns CDR1 MNHNS and CDR2 SASEGT. CDR3 amino acids: CASSLAQTNERLFF. The CDR3 DNA follows: TGTGCCAGCAGTCTGGCGCAAACTAATGAAAGACTGTTTTTT.

This clonotype has ten or more counts. The gene calls are TRBV12-3 or TRBV12-4 and TRBJ1-5, with D perhaps matching TRBD1 (5 bases). The CDR3 covers 14 residues. The V end lost 3 bases, the J end lost 5 bases, and 11 bases lay between the germline ends. The CDR3 protein is CASSFGGLDQPQHF. The DNA of the CDR3 is TGTGCCAGCAGTTTTGGGGGATTGGATCAGCCCCAGCATTTT.

This clonotype was recorded many times. The gene calls are TRBV6-5 and TRBJ1-5; tentative D call: TRBD1 (5 bases). Per germline, CDR1 MNHEY and CDR2 SVGAGI. V lost 0 bases and J lost 3, with 12 bases in between. The CDR3 contains 16 residues. CDR3 residues: CASSYSRRAPNQPQHF. Written as DNA, the CDR3 is TGTGCCAGCAGTTACTCACGCAGGGCTCCCAATCAGCCCCAGCATTTT.

This clonotype appeared a few times. The J gene is TRBJ2-1, the V gene TRBV29-1; 10 bases are a match to TRBD2. V was clipped by 3 bases and J by 6 bases; unmatched bases: 29. The CDR3 is made up of 22 amino acids. Germline-derived CDR1 and CDR2 are SQVTM and ANQGSEA. CDR3 nucleotides: TGCAGCGTTGATGGTAACCCCGGTCCAGCGGGAGGGGATACTCGGAGTATCAATGAGCAGTTCTTC. It encodes CSVDGNPGPAGGDTRSINEQFF.